These 23 T cell receptor beta chains were sequenced from one sample in a study of T cell responses to AZD1222 COVID-19 vaccine. TCRdb keeps only in-frame clones here, not all; method: immunoSEQ multiplex PCR. The sample records some 120,000 clones, about nine tenths being singletons. The starting material was peripheral blood, obtained on day 0 of AZD1222 vaccination. These receptors all come from an adult in good health.

V and J are TRBV15 and TRBJ2-5; D is perhaps TRBD1 or TRBD2 (6 bases each). The V end lost 2 bases, the J end lost 4 bases, and 20 bases lay between the germline ends. This CDR3 has 17 amino acids. Germline loops: CDR1 LNHNV, CDR2 YYDKDF (reference sequence). For the CDR3, the DNA is TGTGCCACCAGCAGATCTTCGGGGGCCCAGCGAGGAGAGACCCAGTACTTC. This gives the protein CATSRSSGAQRGETQYF.

V gene TRBV25-1 combines with J gene TRBJ1-1; D not resolved. CDR3 length: 17 amino acids. The germline V and J ends were trimmed by 6 bases and 4 bases, with 24 bases remaining between them. The germline V gene encodes CDR1 MGHDK and CDR2 SYGVNS. The CDR3 region is CASRPPSSVVSGTEAFF. Here the CDR3 DNA reads TGTGCCAGCAGGCCCCCCAGTTCGGTGGTATCGGGCACTGAAGCTTTCTTT.

The rearrangement uses TRBV5-1 and TRBJ1-2; 9 bases fit TRBD1. CDR1 and CDR2 (germline): SGHRS, YFSETQ. This CDR3 has 16 residues. V trimming: 4 bases; J trimming: 4 bases; junction bases outside the gene matches: 11. CDR3 bases: TGCGCCAGCAGCGCAGGACAGGGGTCTCACGGCTATGGCTACACCTTC. Translated: CASSAGQGSHGYGYTF.

The chain uses TRBV18 and TRBJ2-1, with D tentatively TRBD2 (5 bases). Between the trimmed V and J ends, which lost 6 bases and 6 bases, there was a span of 12 bases. Germline V gene data show CDR1 as KGHSH and CDR2 as LQKENI. This CDR3 has 13 residues. CDR3 protein: CASSAPAGNEQFF. Here the CDR3 DNA reads TGTGCCAGCTCGGCGCCGGCGGGCAATGAGCAGTTCTTC.

V and J are TRBV7-2 and TRBJ2-2; D not certain. Germline CDR1 and CDR2: SGHTA and FQGNSA. The CDR3 covers 13 residues. V was clipped by 8 bases and J by 6 bases, with 13 bases between them. CDR3: CASGNFGPGELFF. For the CDR3, the DNA is TGTGCCAGCGGCAATTTCGGGCCCGGGGAGCTGTTTTTT.

The rearrangement joins TRBV5-4 to TRBJ2-7, with TRBD2 matching over 12 bases. Trimming cost V 4 bases and J 3 bases; bases outside gene matches: 5. Per the germline V gene, CDR1 is SGHNT and CDR2 is YYREEE (reference sequence). This CDR3 has 15 amino acids. DNA of the CDR3: TGTGCCAGCAGCCTAGCGGGAGGGCCCCACTACGAGCAGTACTTC. This translates into CASSLAGGPHYEQYF.

Written as DNA, the CDR3 is TGTGCCAGCAGCTTGGGGTCCAGGGGGGGCTACACCTTC. Translating it yields CASSLGSRGGYTF. The chain has TRBV5-4 and TRBJ1-2, with TRBD1 identical over 7 bases. Germline CDR1 SGHNT, CDR2 YYREEE (reference sequence). The V gene end was trimmed by 0 bases and the J gene end by 8 bases; junction bases not matched to a gene: 4. The CDR3 spans 13 residues. The whole variable domain, remainder taken from reference TRBV5-4 and TRBJ1-2, is ETGVTQSPTHLIKTRGQQVTLRCSSQSGHNTVSWYQQALGQGPQFIFQYYREEENGRGNFPPRFSGLQFPNYSSELNVNALELDDSALYLCASSLGSRGGYTFGSGTRLTVV.

DNA of the CDR3: TGCGCCAGCAGCCAAGAAGAGGGACGAGGAGAAAAACTGTTTTTT. Encoded protein: CASSQEEGRGEKLFF. The chain couples TRBV4-3 to TRBJ1-4; D might be TRBD1 (5 bases). The ends were cut back, 0 bases at V and 8 bases at J, with 13 bases in the middle. The CDR3 length is 15 residues. Germline assignment: CDR1 LGHNA and CDR2 YSLEER.

This chain connects TRBV28 to TRBJ1-5; the match to TRBD1 covers 7 bases. J was trimmed by 7 bases and V by 6 bases; bases with no gene match: 3. Germline V gene lookup returns CDR1 MDHEN and CDR2 SYDVKM. The CDR3 extends over 12 amino acids. CDR3 sequence reads: CASSRGSQPQHF. The DNA of the CDR3 is TGTGCCAGCAGCAGGGGGAGCCAGCCCCAGCATTTT.

V gene TRBV10-3 combines with J gene TRBJ2-7; 11 nucleotides match TRBD2. Germline-derived CDR1 and CDR2 are ENHRY and SYGVKD. This CDR3 has 17 residues. Unmatched junction bases numbered 7, after V lost 0 bases and J lost 3 bases. CDR3 region: CAISESGRGTSGYEQYF. In nucleotides, the CDR3 is TGTGCCATCAGTGAGTCGGGGCGGGGGACTAGCGGCTACGAGCAGTACTTC.

The chain is built from TRBV19 and TRBJ1-2; D call uncertain. Per germline, CDR1 LNHDA and CDR2 SQIVND (reference sequence). Trimming removed 10 bases from V and 2 bases from J, with 8 bases in between. This CDR3 is 11 amino acids long. The CDR3 loop is CATLDNYGYTF. The DNA of the CDR3 is TGTGCCACCCTGGACAACTATGGCTACACCTTC.

A remark on this clone: The sample carries other DNA sequences with the same CDR3. V is TRBV5-1 and J is TRBJ1-6; a possible D gene is TRBD1 (6 bases). The CDR3 length is 14 residues. Germline V lookup: CDR1 SGHRS, CDR2 YFSETQ. Trimming stripped 0 bases from V and 7 bases from J, with 8 bases between. CDR3 sequence (DNA): TGCGCCAGCAGCTTGGGGCAGGGGAATTCACCCCTCCACTTT. This gives the protein CASSLGQGNSPLHF.

This rearrangement joins TRBV18 to TRBJ1-2; D is uncertain. The ends were cut back, 2 bases at V and 6 bases at J, with 7 bases in the middle. CDR1 is KGHSH and CDR2 is LQKENI in the germline V gene. CDR3 length: 12 residues. The CDR3 bases are TGTGCCAGCTCACCAATCGTCGATGGCTACACCTTC. Protein sequence: CASSPIVDGYTF.

This clone was observed a few times. The CDR3 here is CASSLQSDYGYTF. As DNA, the CDR3 is TGTGCCAGCAGTTTGCAGTCGGACTATGGCTACACCTTC. The chain is built from TRBV27 and TRBJ1-2; no clear D gene. Per germline, CDR1 MNHEY and CDR2 SMNVEV (reference sequence). The CDR3 is made up of 13 amino acids. Trimming removed 3 bases from V and 3 bases from J, with 8 bases in between.

This chain connects TRBV27 to TRBJ1-3; TRBD1 is a possible D gene (5 bases). V gave up 7 bases and J gave up 4 bases, with 11 bases separating them. Germline V lookup: CDR1 MNHEY, CDR2 SMNVEV (reference sequence). The CDR3 sequence is 13 residues long. The CDR3, as DNA: TGTGCCAGCACCACAGGACAAGGAAACACCATATATTTT. Residues: CASTTGQGNTIYF.

The rearrangement uses TRBV5-5 and TRBJ2-7; possible D gene TRBD2, 5 bases. The CDR3 covers 14 residues. Trimming took off 0 bases at V and 6 bases at J, with 13 bases between the two ends. CDR1 SGHKS and CDR2 YYEKEE come from the germline V gene (reference sequence). The CDR3 here is CASSLAGVQPEQYF. The DNA for the CDR3 is TGTGCCAGCAGCTTGGCCGGGGTTCAGCCCGAGCAGTACTTC.

This clone has more than one count but fewer than ten. V and J are TRBV5-4 and TRBJ1-2; D uncertain. From germline, CDR1 is SGHNT and CDR2 YYREEE (reference sequence). The CDR3 runs 14 residues. Trimming took 4 bases from V and 8 from J, leaving 18 bases between them. The CDR3: CASSPEHGSNGYTF. CDR3 coding DNA: TGTGCCAGCAGCCCGGAACATGGTAGTAACGGCTACACCTTC.

This chain joins TRBV5-4 and TRBJ2-1; maybe TRBD2 (5 bases). The CDR3 length is 16 residues. The V end lost 2 bases, the J end lost 0 bases, and 12 bases lay between the germline ends. Germline CDR1 reads SGHNT; CDR2 reads YYREEE (reference sequence). CDR3 sequence reads: CASSFNTRGSYNEQFF. The CDR3 DNA reads TGTGCCAGCAGCTTTAATACTCGGGGCTCCTACAATGAGCAGTTCTTC. The variable domain in full, completed from reference TRBV5-4 and TRBJ2-1, reads ETGVTQSPTHLIKTRGQQVTLRCSSQSGHNTVSWYQQALGQGPQFIFQYYREEENGRGNFPPRFSGLQFPNYSSELNVNALELDDSALYLCASSFNTRGSYNEQFFGPGTRLTVL.

This CDR3 is CATSDTSGTGGVGELFF. CDR3 nucleotide sequence: TGTGCCACCAGTGATACCTCCGGGACAGGGGGTGTCGGGGAGCTGTTTTTT. V usage is TRBV24-1 and J usage is TRBJ2-2, with 11 bases identical to TRBD1. The CDR3 length is 17 residues. CDR1 and CDR2 (germline): KGHDR, SFDVKD. V dropped 3 bases and J dropped 7; count of bases not matched to a gene: 9.

The rearrangement links TRBV10-3 to TRBJ2-5; 13 bases align to TRBD2. The CDR3 loop spans 14 amino acids. Germline V lookup: CDR1 ENHRY, CDR2 SYGVKD. The V and J ends lost 8 bases and 4 bases, in that order; junction bases with no gene match: 4. This CDR3 reads CAIQLAGGRETQYF. CDR3 sequence (DNA): TGTGCCATCCAACTAGCGGGGGGGCGAGAGACCCAGTACTTC.

The rearrangement uses TRBV7-2 and TRBJ2-1; D gene unclear. The germline V gene has CDR1 SGHTA and CDR2 FQGNSA. V was clipped by 5 bases and J by 3 bases, with 11 bases between them. The CDR3 is 14 amino acids. CDR3: CASSPTLGYNEQFF. CDR3 bases: TGTGCCAGCAGCCCAACACTGGGCTACAATGAGCAGTTCTTC.

The rearrangement joins TRBV5-1 to TRBJ2-7, with TRBD1 as a possible D gene (6 bases). CDR3 length: 15 residues. CDR1 is SGHRS, CDR2 YFSETQ, per germline. V lost 4 bases and J lost 6, with 20 bases in between. The CDR3 DNA sequence: TGCGCCAGCAGCCAAACCCCCAGGGGACACCTCGAGCAGTACTTC. This codes for CASSQTPRGHLEQYF. Complete variable domain (other parts from reference TRBV5-1 and TRBJ2-7): KAGVTQTPRYLIKTRGQQVTLSCSPISGHRSVSWYQQTPGQGLQFLFEYFSETQRNKGNFPGRFSGRQFSNSRSEMNVSTLELGDSALYLCASSQTPRGHLEQYFGPGTRLTVT.

V and J are TRBV4-1 and TRBJ2-3; either TRBD1 or TRBD2 may supply D (5 bases each). Trimming removed 0 bases from V and 4 bases from J, with 11 bases in between. This CDR3 has 15 amino acids. Germline V lookup: CDR1 MGHRA, CDR2 YSYEKL. Written as DNA, the CDR3 is TGCGCCAGCAGCCAAGAAGCTACGGGGCCAGATACGCAGTATTTT. Translated, it gives CASSQEATGPDTQYF.